A selection of T cell receptor beta chains follows, all from one sample in a study of Ad26.COV2.S vaccination and SARS-CoV-2 variants. Measured with immunoSEQ multiplex PCR; TCRdb has only the in-frame clones, and not every one. This sample carries about half a million clones, 80% to 90% of them seen once, and the ten largest clones take around 1.8%. The specimen was peripheral blood, collected in a trial of Ad26.COV2.S vaccine versus placebo. These receptors were taken from a person aged 18 to 59 who received the Ad26.COV2.S COVID-19 vaccine or a placebo. The CDR3 runs from the conserved cysteine through the conserved F or W. Each record gives: clone size, D gene, J gene, V gene, CDR3 protein, CDR3 DNA. A D gene is named only where the DNA matches it firmly. A row's size may be missing; if present it is once, few, many or a size class.

.,.,TRBJ1-2,TRBV19,CASSISGSGYTF,TGTGCCAGTAGTATTTCAGGGTCCGGCTACACCTTC
once,TRBD2,TRBJ2-5,TRBV9,CASSVGGTTKETQYF,TGTGCCAGCAGCGTAGGAGGGACTACTAAAGAGACCCAGTACTTC
.,.,TRBJ1-2,TRBV7-9,CASSLNDRLNYGYTF,TGTGCCAGCAGCTTGAACGACAGGCTAAACTATGGCTACACCTTC
.,TRBD1,TRBJ1-2,TRBV19,CASYMRPGTGTGYTF,TGTGCCAGTTATATGAGACCCGGGACAGGGACTGGCTACACCTTC
.,TRBD1,TRBJ2-7,TRBV11-1,CASSATGTGSYEQYF,TGTGCCAGCAGCGCCACCGGGACAGGGTCCTACGAGCAGTACTTC
.,TRBD2,TRBJ2-3,TRBV3-1/TRBV3-2,CASSQDGSGLAGVTQYF,TGTGCCAGCAGCCAAGACGGGTCGGGACTAGCGGGGGTTACGCAGTATTTT
.,.,TRBJ1-2,TRBV23-1,CASSLTTGPYGYTF,TGCGCCAGCAGCTTAACAACAGGGCCCTATGGCTACACCTTC
.,.,TRBJ2-7,TRBV7-4,CASSLGAGGPYEQYF,TGTGCCAGCAGCTTAGGGGCAGGAGGACCCTACGAGCAGTACTTC
.,.,TRBJ2-2,TRBV6-2/TRBV6-3,CASSLLGAGAGELFF,TGTGCCAGCAGCCTCTTGGGGGCAGGGGCCGGGGAGCTGTTTTTT
once,.,TRBJ1-3,TRBV9,CASSVGGDGNTIYF,TGTGCCAGCAGCGTAGGGGGAGATGGAAACACCATATATTTT
.,.,TRBJ2-5,TRBV5-6,CASSLAGQGTQYF,TGTGCCAGCAGCTTGGCGGGGCAGGGGACACAGTACTTC
.,TRBD2,TRBJ2-5,TRBV19,CASSKPGLAGQETQYF,TGTGCCAGTAGTAAGCCGGGACTAGCGGGGCAAGAGACCCAGTACTTC
.,.,TRBJ2-1,TRBV7-6,CASSLGGTFQGEQFF,TGTGCCAGCAGCTTAGGGGGGACTTTCCAAGGGGAGCAGTTCTTC
.,.,TRBJ2-7,TRBV18,CASSPGDGYEQYF,TGTGCCAGCTCACCAGGGGACGGCTACGAGCAGTACTTC
.,TRBD2,TRBJ2-1,TRBV13,CASSLGTSGSSYNEQFF,TGTGCCAGCAGCTTAGGTACTAGCGGGAGCTCCTACAATGAGCAGTTCTTC
few,TRBD1,TRBJ1-1,TRBV12-5,CASGWFGQGANTEAFF,TGTGCTAGTGGTTGGTTTGGACAGGGGGCGAACACTGAAGCTTTCTTT
.,TRBD1,TRBJ1-5,TRBV6-1,CASSGFGQGHNQPQHF,TGTGCCAGCAGTGGTTTTGGACAGGGGCACAATCAGCCCCAGCATTTT
.,.,TRBJ1-1,TRBV4-1,CASSQMTGPEAFF,TGCGCCAGCAGCCAGATGACAGGACCTGAAGCTTTCTTT
few,.,TRBJ1-2,TRBV19,CASSRGGTGNYGYTF,TGTGCCAGTAGCCGTGGGGGAACAGGCAACTATGGCTACACCTTC
.,.,TRBJ2-1,TRBV4-2,CASSQHPIPVSTDEQFF,TGTGCCAGCAGCCAGCATCCGATACCGGTGAGTACGGATGAGCAGTTCTTC
.,.,TRBJ2-7,TRBV27,CASSLSGHGTYEQYF,TGTGCCAGCAGTTTATCGGGACATGGGACCTACGAGCAGTACTTC
.,.,TRBJ1-2,TRBV9,CASSVDADGIYYGYTF,TGTGCCAGCAGCGTAGATGCGGACGGAATTTACTATGGCTACACCTTC
.,.,TRBJ1-1,TRBV7-3,CASSRGGYNTEAFF,TGTGCCAGCAGCCGGGGCGGGTACAACACTGAAGCTTTCTTT
.,TRBD1,TRBJ1-2,TRBV4-3,CASSQDRAGFGYTF,TGCGCCAGCAGCCAGGACAGGGCGGGTTTCGGCTACACCTTC
.,.,TRBJ2-1,TRBV7-9,CASSLMGAGNEQFF,TGTGCCAGCAGCCTGATGGGGGCCGGCAATGAGCAGTTCTTC
.,TRBD1,TRBJ1-2,TRBV6-5,CASTRQGGHGYTF,TGTGCCAGCACCCGACAGGGGGGTCATGGCTACACCTTC
.,TRBD1,TRBJ1-2,TRBV5-1,CASSRTGNTGGYTF,TGCGCCAGCAGCCGGACAGGGAACACTGGGGGCTACACCTTC
.,.,TRBJ1-5,TRBV3-1/TRBV3-2,CASSQGLTNQPQHF,TGTGCCAGCAGCCAAGGCCTAACGAATCAGCCCCAGCATTTT
.,.,TRBJ2-5,TRBV29-1,CSVYLFPKETQYF,TGCAGCGTTTATCTGTTCCCCAAAGAGACCCAGTACTTC
.,.,TRBJ1-1,TRBV7-8,CASSLVQGSTEAFF,TGTGCCAGCAGCTTAGTTCAGGGAAGCACTGAAGCTTTCTTT
.,.,TRBJ2-1,TRBV28,CASSLRSLREGEQFF,TGTGCCAGCAGTTTAAGGTCTTTGCGGGAAGGTGAGCAGTTCTTC
.,TRBD1,TRBJ2-7,TRBV28,CASWTGPYEQYF,TGTGCCAGCTGGACAGGGCCCTACGAGCAGTACTTC